Following are 30 T cell receptor beta chains from one sample sequenced in a study of T cells in Graves' hyperthyroidism and ophthalmopathy. Template material for amplifying TCR beta CDR3 regions consisted of RNA transcripts. First-round RT-PCR targeting the TCR CDR3 was performed with the HTBI primer set. MiXCR, run by TCRdb on the multiplex PCR reads, gives a single entry per CDR3 protein. The table records 300,000 to 400,000 distinct CDR3 sequences, under 25% of them present only once. Material for sequencing was blood. Source of these receptors: a woman aged 45 to 65 with Graves' hyperthyroidism.

This clonotype was counted ten times or more. The chain is built from TRBV7-9 and TRBJ2-1; no reliable D call. Germline lookup yields CDR1 SEHNR and CDR2 FQNEAQ (reference sequence). This CDR3 is 13 amino acids long. The V and J ends lost 5 bases and 5 bases respectively, with 10 bases between them. Here the CDR3 reads CASSRDLNNEQFF. The CDR3 coding sequence is TGTGCCAGCAGCCGAGACTTGAACAATGAGCAGTTCTTC.

The chain joins TRBV5-6 to TRBJ1-2, with a weak D call TRBD1 (5 bases). The CDR3 runs to 12 residues. V shed 4 bases and J shed 8 bases, with 12 bases lying between them. CDR1 is SGHDT and CDR2 is YYEEEE in the germline V gene. The DNA for the CDR3 is TGTGCCAGCAGCGTTTTACGGGGCGGCTACACCTTC. Its protein product is CASSVLRGGYTF.

This clonotype has a count of ten or more. The J gene is TRBJ2-3, the V gene TRBV3-1, with D perhaps TRBD2 (6 bases). V shed 4 bases and J shed 0 bases, with 14 bases lying between them. Germline V lookup: CDR1 LGHDT, CDR2 YNNKEL (reference sequence). CDR3 size: 16 residues. DNA of the CDR3: TGTGCCAGCAGCCGGTCGGTAGCGGCTAGCACAGATACGCAGTATTTT. Translating it yields CASSRSVAASTDTQYF.

In this sample, this clonotype turned up many times. The chain employs TRBV2 and TRBJ2-3; 9 bases align to TRBD1. CDR3 length equals 17 residues. V dropped 8 bases and J dropped 0; count of bases not matched to a gene: 12. Germline lookup yields CDR1 SNHLY and CDR2 FYNNEI. CDR3 amino acids: CASWVRDRVRSTDTQYF. DNA of the CDR3: TGTGCCAGCTGGGTCCGGGACAGGGTGAGGAGCACAGATACGCAGTATTTT.

This clonotype was detected ten times or more. The V call is TRBV5-1, the J call TRBJ2-1; tentative D call: TRBD2 (6 bases). CDR1 and CDR2 (germline): SGHRS, YFSETQ. This CDR3 spans 12 amino acids. V was trimmed by 4 bases and J by 10 bases, leaving 12 bases between them. The CDR3: CASSTEGAEQFF. The CDR3 DNA reads TGCGCCAGCAGCACGGAGGGTGCCGAGCAGTTCTTC.

The chain recombines TRBV19 with TRBJ2-1; 8 positions match TRBD2. The germline gives CDR1 LNHDA, CDR2 SQIVND (reference sequence). The CDR3 is 17 amino acids. The trim removed 4 bases at V and 1 base at J, leaving 9 bases unmatched. The CDR3 nucleotides are TGTGCCAGTAGTAGCCCGGGACTAGGTGGTTCCTACAATGAGCAGTTCTTC. Translation gives CASSSPGLGGSYNEQFF.

This clonotype occurred once. A much more abundant neighbour one base away suggests this may be a read error. J is TRBJ1-3 and V is TRBV3-1, with D unresolved. The CDR3 covers 13 residues. Germline V gene data show CDR1 as LGHDT and CDR2 as YNNKEL (reference sequence). The CDR3 loop is CAGSQNAGNTIYF. The CDR3 DNA sequence: TGTGCCGGCAGCCAAAATGCGGGAAACACCATATATTTT.

This clonotype was seen a few times. A much larger clone lies one base from this, so it may be a read error. CDR3 amino acids: CASSQGAGTAETQYF. CDR3 DNA sequence: TGTGCCAGCAGCCAAGGAGCAGGGACGGCGGAGACCCAGTACTTC. The V and J genes are TRBV3-1 and TRBJ2-5; D may be TRBD1 or TRBD2 (5 bases each). Germline CDR1 reads LGHDT; CDR2 reads YNNKEL (reference sequence). This CDR3 is 15 amino acids long. V lost 1 base and J lost 5, with 14 bases in between.

This clonotype appeared many times. The chain combines TRBV11-2 with TRBJ1-2; 8 positions match TRBD1. Trimming at V came to 6 bases and at J to 0 bases, leaving 6 bases not matched to a gene. Germline values: CDR1 SGHAT, CDR2 FQNNGV. This CDR3 region has 15 residues. The CDR3 DNA is TGTGCCAGCAGACCCGAGACAGGGGCTAACTATGGCTACACCTTC. Its translation is CASRPETGANYGYTF.

This clonotype has at least ten counts. CDR3 in DNA: TGTGCCAGCAGCCAGCGGGGGGGCGATACGCAGTATTTT. Translation gives CASSQRGGDTQYF. V is TRBV3-1 and J is TRBJ2-3; 9 bases agree with TRBD2. The CDR3 runs 13 residues. The ends lost 3 bases at V and 6 bases at J; junction bases unmatched: 1. Per germline, CDR1 LGHDT and CDR2 YNNKEL (reference sequence).

The chain has TRBV10-3 and TRBJ2-2; 7 bases align to TRBD1. The CDR3 has 15 amino acids. Germline assignment: CDR1 ENHRY and CDR2 SYGVKD. V was pared by 6 bases and J by 0 bases, with 4 bases of the junction left unmatched. CDR3: CAISRTGPNTGELFF. The CDR3 nucleotides read TGTGCCATCAGCAGGACAGGACCGAACACCGGGGAGCTGTTTTTT.

Ten or more counts support this clonotype. This chain joins TRBV24-1 and TRBJ2-1; TRBD1 might be the D (6 bases). CDR3 size: 17 residues. V was clipped by 3 bases and J by 5 bases, with 19 bases between them. Looked up from germline, CDR1 is KGHDR and CDR2 is SFDVKD. CDR3 DNA: TGTGCCACCAGTGATCCCACCCCGGCACAGGGACACAATGAGCAGTTCTTC. It is translated as CATSDPTPAQGHNEQFF.

The rearrangement uses TRBV5-4 and TRBJ2-1; 8 nucleotides align to TRBD2. Losses at the gene ends were 9 bases for V and 0 bases for J; bases not matched to a gene: 5. Germline V lookup: CDR1 SGHNT, CDR2 YYREEE (reference sequence). The CDR3 has 14 amino acids. CDR3 sequence: CATLSGSSYNEQFF. CDR3 coding DNA: TGTGCCACCCTAAGCGGGAGCTCCTACAATGAGCAGTTCTTC.

In its sample, this clonotype was seen many times. The chain is built from TRBV3-1 and TRBJ2-7; D is ambiguous. Germline CDR1 and CDR2: LGHDT and YNNKEL (reference sequence). The CDR3 totals 13 residues. Trimming left V 4 bases short and J 5 bases short, with 12 bases between. The CDR3 DNA reads as TGTGCCAGCAGCCCCTCGCGGCCCCACGAGCAGTACTTC. Translation gives CASSPSRPHEQYF.

This clonotype has ten or more counts. V usage is TRBV20-1 and J usage is TRBJ2-3; tentative D call: TRBD2 (6 bases). The CDR3 contains 14 residues. From germline, CDR1 is DFQATT and CDR2 SNEGSKA (reference sequence). The germline V and J ends were trimmed by 5 bases and 1 base, with 13 bases remaining between them. For the CDR3, the DNA is TGCAGTGCTGAATCGGGGGAGGGCACAGATACGCAGTATTTT. Protein sequence: CSAESGEGTDTQYF.

The sample holds many counts of this clonotype. The chain employs TRBV6-5 and TRBJ2-1; 8 bases align to TRBD2. Per germline, CDR1 MNHEY and CDR2 SVGAGI. The CDR3 runs to 17 residues. V gave up 5 bases and J gave up 4 bases; unmatched junction bases: 13. CDR3 in amino acids: CASSLRHSAGGYNEQFF. The CDR3 region has the DNA TGTGCCAGCAGTCTTCGTCATTCGGCGGGAGGATACAATGAGCAGTTCTTC.

This clonotype was found a few times. The V gene is TRBV20-1, the J gene TRBJ2-1; the match to TRBD2 covers 7 bases. Unmatched junction bases numbered 1, after V lost 2 bases and J lost 0 bases. The CDR3 is made up of 14 amino acids. Germline CDR1 is DFQATT and CDR2 is SNEGSKA (reference sequence). This CDR3 is CSARLAASYNEQFF. CDR3 nucleotide sequence: TGCAGTGCTAGACTAGCGGCCTCCTACAATGAGCAGTTCTTC.

This clonotype was observed a few times. The genes are TRBV24-1 and TRBJ1-5; D is unclear. Trimming left V 5 bases short and J 3 bases short, with 10 bases between. Germline assignment: CDR1 KGHDR and CDR2 SFDVKD. The CDR3 is 14 residues long. CDR3 DNA: TGTGCCACCAGTGCAGCAGGTATCAATCAGCCCCAGCATTTT. This encodes CATSAAGINQPQHF.

The V call is TRBV24-1, the J call TRBJ2-1; 7 nucleotides match TRBD1. This CDR3 contains 15 residues. Germline CDR1 KGHDR, CDR2 SFDVKD. Germline trimming cut 1 base from V and 4 bases from J; bases unmatched to any gene: 3. The CDR3 nucleotides read TGTGCCACCAGTGATTTACACAGGGGATACAATGAGCAGTTCTTC. It specifies CATSDLHRGYNEQFF.

This clonotype has at least ten counts. V and J are TRBV7-2 and TRBJ1-3; weak D call: TRBD1 (6 bases). V was trimmed by 5 bases and J by 2 bases, leaving 13 bases between them. There are 15 residues in the CDR3. The germline V gene encodes CDR1 SGHTA and CDR2 FQGNSA. The CDR3 sequence is CASSPRGGTGNTIYF. CDR3 sequence (DNA): TGTGCCAGCAGCCCCAGGGGAGGGACTGGAAACACCATATATTTT.

The chain has TRBV28 and TRBJ2-7, with D uncertain. V lost 5 bases and J lost 7, with 12 bases in between. In germline, CDR1 is MDHEN, CDR2 SYDVKM. CDR3 length equals 12 residues. CDR3 DNA sequence: TGTGCCAGCAGTGCCGGGTTACTGGAGCAGTACTTC. Amino acids: CASSAGLLEQYF.

There are a few counts of this clonotype. The chain combines TRBV20-1 with TRBJ2-7; TRBD1 matches at 7 bases. CDR1 and CDR2 from the germline V gene are DFQATT and SNEGSKA (reference sequence). Trimming cost V 6 bases and J 7 bases; bases outside gene matches: 18. This CDR3 region has 15 residues. CDR3 DNA: TGCAGTGCGGGGAACCTACAGGGGCGCTCCTTGGAGCAGTACTTC. Protein product: CSAGNLQGRSLEQYF.

At least ten counts were recorded for this clonotype. This chain links TRBV2 with TRBJ1-2, with 7 bases matching TRBD1. The trim removed 7 bases at V and 2 bases at J, leaving 7 bases unmatched. This CDR3 is 14 amino acids long. In germline, CDR1 is SNHLY, CDR2 FYNNEI. In DNA form, the CDR3 reads TGTGCCAGCAATCAGGGACAGCGGAACTATGGCTACACCTTC. Encoded protein: CASNQGQRNYGYTF.

This chain connects TRBV3-1 to TRBJ2-2, with 10 bases matching TRBD1. Germline V gene data show CDR1 as LGHDT and CDR2 as YNNKEL (reference sequence). V shed 6 bases and J 6 bases; nucleotides not matched to a gene: 10. The CDR3 consists of 16 residues. In DNA form, the CDR3 reads TGTGCCAGCAGACAACTTGGGACAGGGGAAGCCGGGGAGCTGTTTTTT. This encodes CASRQLGTGEAGELFF.

In its sample, this clonotype was seen a few times. The genes are TRBV5-1 and TRBJ2-1; 8 positions agree with TRBD1. V gave up 0 bases and J gave up 4 bases; unmatched junction bases: 9. The CDR3 runs 17 residues. CDR1 SGHRS and CDR2 YFSETQ come from the germline V gene. The CDR3 region is CASSLDGSGQVYNEQFF. CDR3 sequence (DNA): TGCGCCAGCAGCTTGGATGGTTCGGGACAGGTATACAATGAGCAGTTCTTC.

V is TRBV29-1 and J is TRBJ2-3, with TRBD1 matching over 7 bases. Germline V gene data show CDR1 as SQVTM and CDR2 as ANQGSEA. The CDR3 loop spans 12 amino acids. V lost 4 bases to trimming and J lost 5 bases; unmatched junction nucleotides: 3. This CDR3 reads CSVVTGQDTQYF. In DNA, the CDR3 is TGCAGCGTTGTGACAGGGCAAGATACGCAGTATTTT.

There are many counts of this clonotype. J is TRBJ1-1 and V is TRBV12-3 or TRBV12-4, with 8 bases that match TRBD1. With 3 bases clipped from V and 3 bases from J, the junction kept 3 bases outside the gene matches. The CDR3 loop spans 14 amino acids. The CDR3 protein is CASSLQGAHTEAFF. The CDR3 bases are TGTGCCAGCAGTTTGCAGGGGGCGCACACTGAAGCTTTCTTT.

This clonotype appeared many times. This chain connects TRBV28 to TRBJ2-7; D is unresolved. Germline CDR1 and CDR2: MDHEN and SYDVKM. The CDR3 runs 13 residues. The germline V and J ends were trimmed by 3 bases and 0 bases, with 6 bases remaining between them. The chain's CDR3 is CASSFVSSYEQYF. CDR3 in DNA: TGTGCCAGCAGTTTCGTGAGCTCCTACGAGCAGTACTTC.

In this sample, this clonotype turned up many times. The CDR3 reads CASSYAASSGGRLGNEQFF. In DNA form, the CDR3 reads TGTGCCAGCAGTTACGCCGCATCTAGCGGGGGGAGATTGGGCAATGAGCAGTTCTTC. This chain links TRBV6-2 or TRBV6-3 with TRBJ2-1; 11 nucleotides align to TRBD2. The J segment lost 6 bases and the V segment lost 2 bases, leaving 15 bases of the junction unmatched. CDR1 is MNHEY, CDR2 SVGEGT, per germline. The CDR3 loop spans 19 amino acids.

This clonotype was seen ten or more times. V is TRBV28 and J is TRBJ1-1; no reliable D call. Trimming removed 4 bases at V and 1 base at J, with 7 bases between. Germline-derived CDR1 and CDR2 are MDHEN and SYDVKM. The CDR3 has 13 amino acids. The chain's CDR3 is CASSWAGNTEAFF. The CDR3 nucleotides are TGTGCCAGCAGTTGGGCAGGGAACACTGAAGCTTTCTTT.